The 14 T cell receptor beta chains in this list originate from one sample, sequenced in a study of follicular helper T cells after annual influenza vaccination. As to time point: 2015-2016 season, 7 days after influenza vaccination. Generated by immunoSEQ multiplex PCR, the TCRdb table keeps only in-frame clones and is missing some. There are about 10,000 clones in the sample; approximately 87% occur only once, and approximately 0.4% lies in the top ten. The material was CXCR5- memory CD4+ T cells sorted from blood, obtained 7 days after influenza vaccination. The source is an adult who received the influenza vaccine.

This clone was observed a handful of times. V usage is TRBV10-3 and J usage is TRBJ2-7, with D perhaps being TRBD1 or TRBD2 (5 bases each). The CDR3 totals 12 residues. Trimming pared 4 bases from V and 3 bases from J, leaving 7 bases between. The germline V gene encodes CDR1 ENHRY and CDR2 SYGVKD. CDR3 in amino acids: CAISGDGYEQYF. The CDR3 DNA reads TGTGCCATCAGTGGGGACGGCTACGAGCAGTACTTC.

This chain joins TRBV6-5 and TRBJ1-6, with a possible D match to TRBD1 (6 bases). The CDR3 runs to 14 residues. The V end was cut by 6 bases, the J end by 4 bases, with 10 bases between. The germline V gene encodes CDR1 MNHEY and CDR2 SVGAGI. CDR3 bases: TGTGCCAGCAGCCTACAGGGATATAATTCACCCCTCCACTTT. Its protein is CASSLQGYNSPLHF.

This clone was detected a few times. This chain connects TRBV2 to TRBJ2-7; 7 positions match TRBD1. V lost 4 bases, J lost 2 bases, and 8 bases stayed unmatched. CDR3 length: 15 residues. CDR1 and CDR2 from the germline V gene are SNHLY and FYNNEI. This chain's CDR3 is CASSGTGVSTYEQYF. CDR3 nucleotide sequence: TGTGCCAGCAGTGGAACAGGGGTGTCCACCTACGAGCAGTACTTC. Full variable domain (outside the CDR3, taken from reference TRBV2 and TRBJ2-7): EPEVTQTPSHQVTQMGQEVILRCVPISNHLYFYWYRQILGQKVEFLVSFYNNEISEKSEIFDDQFSVERPDGSNFTLKIRSTKLEDSAMYFCASSGTGVSTYEQYFGPGTRLTVT.

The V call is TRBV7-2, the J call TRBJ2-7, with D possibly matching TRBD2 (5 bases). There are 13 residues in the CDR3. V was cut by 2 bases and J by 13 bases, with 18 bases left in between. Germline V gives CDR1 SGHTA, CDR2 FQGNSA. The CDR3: CASSLMVASLPYF. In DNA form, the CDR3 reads TGTGCCAGCAGCTTAATGGTAGCTAGCCTCCCCTACTTC. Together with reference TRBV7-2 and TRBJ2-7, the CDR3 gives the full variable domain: GAGVSQSPSNKVTEKGKDVELRCDPISGHTALYWYRQSLGQGLEFLIYFQGNSAPDKSGLPSDRFSAERTGGSVSTLTIQRTQQEDSAVYLCASSLMVASLPYFGPGTRLTVT.

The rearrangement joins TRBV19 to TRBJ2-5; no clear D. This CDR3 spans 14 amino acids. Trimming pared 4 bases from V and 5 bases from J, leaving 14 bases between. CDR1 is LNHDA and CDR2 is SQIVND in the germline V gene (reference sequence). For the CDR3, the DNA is TGTGCCAGTAGTACCCCCGGTCGACGGGAGACCCAGTACTTC. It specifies CASSTPGRRETQYF.

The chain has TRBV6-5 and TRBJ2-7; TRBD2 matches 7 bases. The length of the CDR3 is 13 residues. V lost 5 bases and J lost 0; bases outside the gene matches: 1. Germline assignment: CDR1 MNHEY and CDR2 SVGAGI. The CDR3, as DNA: TGTGCCAGCAGTGGGGGGGACTCCTACGAGCAGTACTTC. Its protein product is CASSGGDSYEQYF.

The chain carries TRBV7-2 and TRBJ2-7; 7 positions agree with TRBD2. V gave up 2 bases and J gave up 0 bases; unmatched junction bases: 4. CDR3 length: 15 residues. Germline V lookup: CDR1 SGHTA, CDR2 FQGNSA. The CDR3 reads CASSLQAGPSYEQYF. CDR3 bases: TGTGCCAGCAGCTTACAAGCGGGGCCCTCCTACGAGCAGTACTTC. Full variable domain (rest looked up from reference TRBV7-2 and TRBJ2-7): GAGVSQSPSNKVTEKGKDVELRCDPISGHTALYWYRQSLGQGLEFLIYFQGNSAPDKSGLPSDRFSAERTGGSVSTLTIQRTQQEDSAVYLCASSLQAGPSYEQYFGPGTRLTVT.

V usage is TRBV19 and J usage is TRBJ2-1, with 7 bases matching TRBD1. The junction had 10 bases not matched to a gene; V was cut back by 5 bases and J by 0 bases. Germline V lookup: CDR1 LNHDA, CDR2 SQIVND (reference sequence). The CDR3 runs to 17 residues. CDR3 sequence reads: CASSRSGTVSSYNEQFF. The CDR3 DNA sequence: TGTGCCAGTAGTCGATCCGGGACAGTGAGCTCCTACAATGAGCAGTTCTTC.

The CDR3 DNA reads TGTGCCAGCAGCCAACTCGAACTAGCACGTACGCAGTATTTT. Its protein product is CASSQLELARTQYF. The V call is TRBV4-2, the J call TRBJ2-3, with a weak D call TRBD2 (6 bases). Trimming removed 2 bases at V and 8 bases at J, with 14 bases between. This CDR3 has 14 amino acids. Germline loops: CDR1 LGHNA, CDR2 YNFKEQ.

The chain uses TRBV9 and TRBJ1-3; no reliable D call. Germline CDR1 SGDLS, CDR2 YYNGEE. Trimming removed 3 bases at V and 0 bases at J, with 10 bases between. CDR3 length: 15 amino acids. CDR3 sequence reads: CASSGVLPSGNTIYF. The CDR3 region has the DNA TGTGCCAGCAGCGGCGTGCTACCCTCTGGAAACACCATATATTTT.

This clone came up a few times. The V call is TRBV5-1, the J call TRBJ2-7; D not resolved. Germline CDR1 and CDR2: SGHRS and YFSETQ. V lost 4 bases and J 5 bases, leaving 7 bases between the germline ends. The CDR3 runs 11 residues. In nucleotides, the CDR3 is TGCGCCAGCAGCCATCACCACGAGCAGTACTTC. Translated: CASSHHHEQYF.

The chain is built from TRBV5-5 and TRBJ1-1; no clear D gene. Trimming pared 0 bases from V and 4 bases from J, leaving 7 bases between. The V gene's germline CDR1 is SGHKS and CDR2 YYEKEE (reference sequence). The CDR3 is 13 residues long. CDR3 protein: CASSLGVLTEAFF. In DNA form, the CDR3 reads TGTGCCAGCAGCTTGGGGGTCCTCACTGAAGCTTTCTTT.

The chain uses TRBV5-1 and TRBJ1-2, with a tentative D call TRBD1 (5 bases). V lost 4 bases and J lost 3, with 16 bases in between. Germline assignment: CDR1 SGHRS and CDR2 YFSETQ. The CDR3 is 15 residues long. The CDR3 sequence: CASSGRGGGDYGYTF. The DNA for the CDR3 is TGCGCCAGCAGCGGACGGGGCGGGGGAGACTATGGCTACACCTTC.

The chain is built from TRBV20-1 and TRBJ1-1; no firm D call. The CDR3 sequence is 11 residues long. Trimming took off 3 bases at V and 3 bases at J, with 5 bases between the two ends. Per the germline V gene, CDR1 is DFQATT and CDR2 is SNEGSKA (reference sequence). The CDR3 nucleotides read TGCAGTGCTAGCGACGACACTGAAGCTTTCTTT. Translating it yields CSASDDTEAFF.